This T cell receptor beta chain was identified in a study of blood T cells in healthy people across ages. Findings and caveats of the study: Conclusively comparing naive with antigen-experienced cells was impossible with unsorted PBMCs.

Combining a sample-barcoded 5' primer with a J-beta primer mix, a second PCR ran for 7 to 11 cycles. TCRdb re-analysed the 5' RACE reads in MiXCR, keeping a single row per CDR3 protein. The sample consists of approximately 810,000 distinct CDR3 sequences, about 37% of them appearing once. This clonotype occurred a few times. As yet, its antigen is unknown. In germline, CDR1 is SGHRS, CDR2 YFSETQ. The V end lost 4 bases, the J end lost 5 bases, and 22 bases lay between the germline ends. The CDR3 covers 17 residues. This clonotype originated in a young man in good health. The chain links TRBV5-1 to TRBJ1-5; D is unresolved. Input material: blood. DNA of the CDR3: TGCGCCAGCAGCCCTACGATGTCATCGGGTCCGGATCAGCCCCAGCATTTT. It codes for CASSPTMSSGPDQPQHF.